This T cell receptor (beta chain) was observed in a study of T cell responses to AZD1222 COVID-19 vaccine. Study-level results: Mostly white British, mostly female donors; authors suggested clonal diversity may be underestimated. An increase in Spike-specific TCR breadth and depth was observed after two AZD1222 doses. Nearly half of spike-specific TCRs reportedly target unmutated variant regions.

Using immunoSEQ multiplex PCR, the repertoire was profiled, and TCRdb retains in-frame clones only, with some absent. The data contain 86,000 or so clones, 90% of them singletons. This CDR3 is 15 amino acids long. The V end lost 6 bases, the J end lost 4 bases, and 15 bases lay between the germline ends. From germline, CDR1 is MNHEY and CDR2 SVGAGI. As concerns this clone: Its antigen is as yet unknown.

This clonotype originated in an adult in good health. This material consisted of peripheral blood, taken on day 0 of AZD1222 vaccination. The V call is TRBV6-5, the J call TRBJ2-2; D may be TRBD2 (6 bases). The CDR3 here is CASRKGLLGTGELFF. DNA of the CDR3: TGTGCCAGCAGAAAGGGACTTTTGGGCACCGGGGAGCTGTTTTTT.